This T cell receptor beta chain was documented in a study of beta chain features in type 1 diabetes (dated by TCRdb to the late 2010s). Notes on the research overall: Patients and healthy donors did not differ in mean age, gender distribution, total cell number or subset yield. The study compared the TCRB repertoires of sorted circulating CD4+ T cell subsets in recently diagnosed type 1 diabetes patients with those in matched healthy donors. Naive and central memory subsets were obtained from all 30 or so donors, but regulatory and stem cell-like memory subsets were isolated from only 8 patients and roughly eight healthy donors. A total of roughly 100 million sorted cells were examined across all samples, and RNA yield correlated strongly with the number of cells per subset.

The CDR3 starts with the cysteine, ends with the phenylalanine, and has 16 residues. CDR3 DNA only is kept here, 48 bases in frame from base 1. V and J are trimmed by 5 bases and 7 bases, and the gene matches miss 12 bases of the junction. The germline V gene specifies SGHVS as CDR1 and FQNEAQ as CDR2. A single peripheral blood draw of 90 to 150 mL on average was collected from each donor into heparinised tubes. Using a panel that included CD45RO, CCR7, CD25, CD127, CD95 and CD27, naive, central memory, regulatory and stem cell-like memory CD4+ T cells were sorted on a BD FACSAria II. Purity was above 98% for every sorted population. PBMCs were separated immediately by Lymphoprep density gradient centrifugation and were stained directly, without being cultured. Samples were stained and sorted in pairs, with one healthy donor and one patient per experiment, so that batch effects were minimized. The High Capacity cDNA Reverse Transcription Kit was used to reverse transcribe all of the isolated RNA, meaning that expressed TCRB transcripts were what got sequenced. Survey-depth immunoSEQ sequencing was performed on stem cell-like memory T cell samples, with an average of about 1 million total reads per sample. After sorted cells were lysed in RLT buffer, RNA was extracted with DNase-treated RNeasy Micro or Mini kits, with the choice depending on cell number. Each cell subset was processed separately to prevent cross-contamination, with patient and healthy donor samples processed together. The immunoSEQ multiplex PCR was used to amplify TCRB sequences from cDNA, generating 87-bp fragments that spanned the CDR3 region. Amplicons were sequenced on the Illumina HiSeq platform. Processing in the source paper ran as follows. PCR bias was computationally corrected using synthetic template baselines, reads within Hamming distance 2 were collapsed, and singletons that could not be merged were discarded. Reads were aligned to IMGT to assign V, D and J genes, CDR3 length, and insertions or deletions at six rearrangement sites. Within each subset, clonotype counts were normalized to sorted cell number, after which true diversity and Gini coefficients were computed with the tcR R package. The overlap coefficient, calculated on TCRB nucleotide sequences, was used to measure repertoire sharing. What TCRdb holds here is the immuneACCESS table cut down to in-frame rearrangements. Part of the clones is not present; checked against another copy, under half of the missing clones reflect an unresolved V gene, and the others are unexplained. Clonal size and the V and J genes are those of that table, whereas D and trimming came from the DNA. This sample lists approximately 110,000 clones; less than 40% were detected once. Over 0.065% of the sample belongs to the ten largest clones.

A word on this clone: Its antigen has not been determined. Base quality data are lacking; no much larger clone is found one base away.

Results and caveats for the whole study, not just this receptor: Type 1 diabetes patients showed a moderate but significant shortening of TCRB CDR3 length in all four CD4+ subsets. Naive, central memory and regulatory TCRB repertoires appeared more similar among patients than among healthy donors. Sequencing cDNA rather than genomic DNA could over-represent highly expressing activated cells, although activation and CD3 levels did not differ between groups. At VDJ recombination sites, type 1 diabetes patients had fewer insertions and more deleted nucleotides, which implies abnormalities in thymic rearrangement. Only small numbers of individuals were included in the HLA sub-analyses, which left unresolved whether HLA type had any influence on TCRB rearrangement. PCR might favor shorter templates, but patient and control samples were amplified and corrected together, so any skew would affect both groups equally.

The source material was stem cell memory CD4+ T cells from blood. The cell subset or site tag for this specimen amounts to: stem cell-like memory CD4+ T cells. The sequence was obtained from a woman between 18 and 29 years old in good health. Rearrangement joined TRBV7-8 to TRBJ2-1; 9 bases in between match TRBD2. CDR3 protein: CASSRVSGRVTNEQFF. In nucleotide form, the sequence is TGTGCCAGCAGCCGCGTTAGCGGGAGAGTGACTAATGAGCAGTTCTTC.